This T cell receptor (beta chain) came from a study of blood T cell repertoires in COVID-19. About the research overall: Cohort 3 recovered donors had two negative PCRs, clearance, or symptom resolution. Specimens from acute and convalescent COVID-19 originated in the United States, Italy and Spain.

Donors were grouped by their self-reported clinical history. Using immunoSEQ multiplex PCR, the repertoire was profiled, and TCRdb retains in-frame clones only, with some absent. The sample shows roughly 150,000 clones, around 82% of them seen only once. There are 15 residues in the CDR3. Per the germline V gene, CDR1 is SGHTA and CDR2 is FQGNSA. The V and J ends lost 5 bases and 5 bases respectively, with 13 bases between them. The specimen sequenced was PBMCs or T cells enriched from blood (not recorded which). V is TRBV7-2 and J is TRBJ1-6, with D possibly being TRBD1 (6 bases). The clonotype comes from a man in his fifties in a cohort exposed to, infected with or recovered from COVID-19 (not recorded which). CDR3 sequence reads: CASSASGTNNSPLHF. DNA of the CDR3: TGTGCCAGCAGCGCATCCGGGACAAATAATTCACCCCTCCACTTT.